The 15 T cell receptor beta chains presented below share a single source sample, sequenced in a study of blood T cell repertoires in COVID-19. Sequencing was performed with immunoSEQ multiplex PCR; in TCRdb, only in-frame clones are kept and a portion is missing. The table includes around 370,000 clones, about nine tenths detected once. The sequenced sample was peripheral blood. The source is a woman aged 45-65 years with COVID-19, enrolled during active disease.

The genes are TRBV9 and TRBJ1-1; weak D call: TRBD1 (6 bases). The germline V gene has CDR1 SGDLS and CDR2 YYNGEE. V lost 4 bases, J lost 1 base, and 8 bases lay in between. This CDR3 spans 13 amino acids. Here the CDR3 DNA reads TGTGCCAGCAGCCAGGGGACGAACACTGAAGCTTTCTTT. Its translation: CASSQGTNTEAFF.

The chain has TRBV2 and TRBJ2-3; 9 bases are a match to TRBD2. V dropped 7 bases and J dropped 6; count of bases not matched to a gene: 8. This CDR3 spans 14 amino acids. The germline gives CDR1 SNHLY, CDR2 FYNNEI. Here the CDR3 reads CASIRREGMDTQYF. Written as DNA, the CDR3 is TGTGCCAGCATCCGGCGGGAGGGTATGGATACGCAGTATTTT.

The chain links TRBV19 to TRBJ1-1; no reliable D call. V lost 6 bases and J lost 5, with 13 bases in between. Germline V gene lookup returns CDR1 LNHDA and CDR2 SQIVND (reference sequence). This CDR3 comprises 13 residues. The CDR3 sequence is CASRGDTWTEAFF. DNA for the CDR3: TGTGCCAGTAGGGGAGATACATGGACTGAAGCTTTCTTT.

J is TRBJ1-2 and V is TRBV24-1, with D possibly TRBD1 on 6 matching bases. The CDR3 spans 15 residues. Trimming removed 4 bases at V and 6 bases at J, with 17 bases between. Germline-derived CDR1 and CDR2 are KGHDR and SFDVKD. The CDR3 loop is CATSDSNQGWNGYTF. The DNA of the CDR3 is TGTGCCACCAGTGACTCCAACCAGGGGTGGAATGGCTACACCTTC.

The V and J genes are TRBV30 and TRBJ2-4; perhaps TRBD2 as D (5 bases). Trimming pared 1 base from V and 6 bases from J, leaving 10 bases between. Per the germline V gene, CDR1 is GTSNPN and CDR2 is SVGIG (reference sequence). This CDR3 contains 13 residues. The CDR3 coding sequence is TGTGCCTGGAGTGGGTCGGGGAGAAACATTCAGTACTTC. Translation gives CAWSGSGRNIQYF.

The chain carries TRBV30 and TRBJ2-5, with D tentatively TRBD2 (5 bases). Germline V gives CDR1 GTSNPN, CDR2 SVGIG (reference sequence). The CDR3 runs 14 residues. Trimming left V 1 base short and J 5 bases short, with 14 bases between. This chain's CDR3 is CAWSGITSVETQYF. DNA of the CDR3: TGTGCCTGGAGTGGGATAACTAGTGTGGAGACCCAGTACTTC.

J is TRBJ2-1 and V is TRBV5-1; TRBD2 matches at 13 bases. Germline V gene sequence: CDR1 SGHRS, CDR2 YFSETQ. This CDR3 spans 17 amino acids. The junction had 14 bases not matched to a gene; V was cut back by 4 bases and J by 10 bases. The CDR3 is CASSPGTSGTGVREQFF. Here the CDR3 DNA reads TGCGCCAGCAGCCCTGGGACTAGCGGGACGGGAGTGCGGGAGCAGTTCTTC.

The V gene is TRBV6-6, the J gene TRBJ2-1; no clear D. Per the germline V gene, CDR1 is MNHNY and CDR2 is SVGAGI (reference sequence). Trimming shortened V by 2 bases and J by 5 bases, and 10 bases separated the two germline ends. There are 14 residues in the CDR3. CDR3 in amino acids: CASSYHSVDNEQFF. The CDR3 DNA reads TGTGCCAGCAGTTACCACAGTGTGGACAATGAGCAGTTCTTC.

The chain recombines TRBV20-1 with TRBJ2-7, with 7 bases that match TRBD1. Germline loops: CDR1 DFQATT, CDR2 SNEGSKA (reference sequence). After removal of 3 bases from V and 3 bases from J, the junction contained 5 bases not matched to a gene. The CDR3 is 13 residues long. CDR3 region: CSASDRVSYEQYF. The CDR3 DNA reads TGCAGTGCTAGTGACAGGGTTAGCTACGAGCAGTACTTC.

The chain employs TRBV2 and TRBJ1-6, with unresolved D. V lost 6 bases and J 8 bases, leaving 8 bases between the germline ends. Germline CDR1 reads SNHLY; CDR2 reads FYNNEI. The CDR3 loop spans 12 amino acids. CDR3 sequence: CASRVAYSPLHF. The CDR3 DNA sequence: TGTGCCAGCAGGGTAGCCTATTCACCCCTCCACTTT.

The J gene is TRBJ2-3, the V gene TRBV6-5; possible D gene TRBD1, 6 bases. V was clipped by 2 bases and J by 1 base, with 13 bases between them. The germline CDR1 and CDR2 sequences are MNHEY and SVGAGI. CDR3 length: 16 amino acids. The CDR3 here is CASSYRPGHRTDTQYF. In nucleotides, the CDR3 is TGTGCCAGCAGTTACCGCCCGGGACATCGCACAGATACGCAGTATTTT.

V is TRBV18 and J is TRBJ1-4, with TRBD1 as a possible D gene (5 bases). The V end lost 6 bases, the J end lost 0 bases, and 11 bases lay between the germline ends. There are 15 residues in the CDR3. Germline CDR1 reads KGHSH; CDR2 reads LQKENI. The CDR3 is CASSPMTATNEKLFF. For the CDR3, the DNA is TGTGCCAGCTCGCCCATGACAGCAACTAATGAAAAACTGTTTTTT.

CDR3 in DNA: TGTGCCAGCACTCGGGACAGGGGCTACGAGCAGTACTTC. Amino acid sequence: CASTRDRGYEQYF. The chain has TRBV2 and TRBJ2-7; 10 bases line up with TRBD1. CDR3 size: 13 residues. J was trimmed by 3 bases and V by 7 bases; bases with no gene match: 3. Germline CDR1 and CDR2: SNHLY and FYNNEI.

Points on this clone: The identical CDR3 is also encoded by other nucleotide sequences in the sample. V usage is TRBV18 and J usage is TRBJ1-5; a weak D match, TRBD1 (6 bases). This CDR3 is 13 amino acids long. V was trimmed by 6 bases and J by 7 bases, leaving 13 bases between them. Germline loops: CDR1 KGHSH, CDR2 LQKENI. The CDR3 loop reads CASSPDRGQPQHF. Written as DNA, the CDR3 is TGTGCCAGCTCCCCGGACAGAGGACAGCCCCAGCATTTT. The variable domain in full, with the rest retrieved from reference TRBV18 and TRBJ1-5, is NAGVMQNPRHLVRRRGQEARLRCSPMKGHSHVYWYRQLPEEGLKFMVYLQKENIIDESGMPKERFSAEFPKEGPSILRIQQVVRGDSAAYFCASSPDRGQPQHFGDGTRLSIL.

J is TRBJ2-2 and V is TRBV7-3, with 7 bases matching TRBD2. V lost 6 bases, J lost 0 bases, and 1 base stayed unmatched. The CDR3 is made up of 14 amino acids. Per germline, CDR1 SGHTA and CDR2 FQGTGA. CDR3 in amino acids: CASSRGANTGELFF. The CDR3 nucleotides read TGTGCCAGCAGTCGGGGGGCGAACACCGGGGAGCTGTTTTTT.